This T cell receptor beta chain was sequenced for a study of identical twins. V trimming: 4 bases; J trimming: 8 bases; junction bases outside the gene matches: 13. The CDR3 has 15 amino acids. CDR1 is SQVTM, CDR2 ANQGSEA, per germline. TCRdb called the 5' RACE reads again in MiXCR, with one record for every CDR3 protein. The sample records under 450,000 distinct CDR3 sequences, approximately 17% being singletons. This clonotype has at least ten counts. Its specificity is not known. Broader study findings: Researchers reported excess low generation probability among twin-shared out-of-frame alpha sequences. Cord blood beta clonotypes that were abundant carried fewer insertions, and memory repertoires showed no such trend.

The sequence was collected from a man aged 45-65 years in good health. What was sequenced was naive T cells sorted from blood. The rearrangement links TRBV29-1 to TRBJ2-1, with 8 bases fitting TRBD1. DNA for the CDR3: TGCAGCGTTGGTGGTCTGACAGGGGATTTTTATGAGCAGTTCTTC. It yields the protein CSVGGLTGDFYEQFF.